This is a list of T cell receptor beta chains from one sample in a study of blood T cell repertoires in COVID-19. This table comes from immunoSEQ multiplex PCR, and its TCRdb copy is limited to in-frame clones, with some not included. The sample holds some 300,000 clones; 70% to 90% are singletons and the top ten take around 0.92%. Sequenced input: PBMCs or T cells enriched from blood (not recorded which). Every receptor here comes from a woman under 40 who had recovered from COVID-19. Both conserved end residues are part of each CDR3. A D gene is named only where the DNA matches it firmly. Not all rows give a size; the values are once, few, many and, for expanded clones, a class.

CDR3aa | CDR3nt | abundance | d_gene | j_gene | v_gene
CASSQDPSGIGYEQYF | TGTGCCAGCAGCCAAGATCCGAGCGGGATAGGCTACGAGCAGTACTTC | . | TRBD2 | TRBJ2-7 | TRBV3-1/TRBV3-2
CASTRRGTGGSPLHF | TGTGCCAGCACCCGTAGAGGGACAGGGGGTTCACCCCTCCACTTT | . | TRBD1 | TRBJ1-6 | TRBV5-6
CASSQVVQSGELFF | TGTGCCAGCAGCCAAGTGGTGCAGTCCGGGGAGCTGTTTTTT | . | . | TRBJ2-2 | TRBV3-1/TRBV3-2
CASSPGHSPSGPSGNTIYF | TGTGCCAGCTCCCCAGGGCACTCTCCGAGCGGACCCTCTGGAAACACCATATATTTT | . | . | TRBJ1-3 | TRBV18
CASSHPGSGGINGYTF | TGTGCCAGCAGCCATCCGGGGTCAGGGGGCATTAATGGCTACACCTTC | . | TRBD1 | TRBJ1-2 | TRBV3-1/TRBV3-2
CASSLSGTGSSEQYF | TGTGCCAGCAGCTTAAGCGGGACAGGGTCCTCCGAGCAGTACTTC | . | TRBD1 | TRBJ2-7 | TRBV5-8
CASRNVSYGYTF | TGTGCCAGCAGGAACGTCAGTTATGGCTACACCTTC | . | . | TRBJ1-2 | TRBV5-4
CASSYSVGDWENTEAFF | TGTGCCAGCAGCTATTCCGTCGGGGATTGGGAGAACACTGAAGCTTTCTTT | . | . | TRBJ1-1 | TRBV9
CAINGQLSTPSNQPQHF | TGTGCCATCAACGGACAGCTTTCGACCCCTAGCAATCAGCCCCAGCATTTT | . | . | TRBJ1-5 | TRBV28
CSVEGRDGYTF | TGCAGCGTTGAAGGGAGAGATGGCTACACCTTC | . | . | TRBJ1-2 | TRBV29-1
CASAWGRNTGELFF | TGTGCCAGCGCCTGGGGGCGGAACACCGGGGAGCTGTTTTTT | . | . | TRBJ2-2 | TRBV28
CAWSTGTISGANVLTF | TGTGCCTGGTCGACAGGTACCATCTCTGGGGCCAACGTCCTGACTTTC | . | . | TRBJ2-6 | TRBV30
CASSFRTEGGEKLFF | TGTGCCAGCAGCTTCCGGACCGAGGGAGGGGAAAAACTGTTTTTT | . | . | TRBJ1-4 | TRBV7-9
CSPYPVGVAFF | TGCAGCCCTTATCCTGTCGGTGTGGCTTTCTTT | . | . | TRBJ1-1 | TRBV20-1
CASSLRPVTSGDYNEQFF | TGTGCCAGCAGCTTAAGACCGGTAACTAGCGGGGACTACAATGAGCAGTTCTTC | . | TRBD2 | TRBJ2-1 | TRBV7-3
CARTGTTHSYNEQFF | TGTGCCAGAACCGGGACTACCCACTCCTACAATGAGCAGTTCTTC | once | TRBD2 | TRBJ2-1 | TRBV28
CSVSTGGTGELFF | TGCAGCGTTTCGACAGGGGGAACCGGGGAGCTGTTTTTT | . | TRBD1 | TRBJ2-2 | TRBV29-1
CASSLGPLDYEQYF | TGTGCCAGCAGCTTAGGTCCACTAGATTACGAGCAGTACTTC | . | . | TRBJ2-7 | TRBV13
CASSQRSQGHGYTF | TGTGCCAGCAGCCAGAGGTCACAGGGCCATGGCTACACCTTC | . | . | TRBJ1-2 | TRBV11-2
CASSHPDRGDQPQHF | TGCGCCAGCAGCCATCCGGACAGGGGGGATCAGCCCCAGCATTTT | . | TRBD1 | TRBJ1-5 | TRBV4-1
CASSLDGRETDTQYF | TGTGCCAGCAGCTTAGATGGGCGGGAGACAGATACGCAGTATTTT | . | TRBD2 | TRBJ2-3 | TRBV7-2
CATSDHLGTGDVGGNTIYF | TGTGCCACCAGTGATCATCTAGGGACAGGGGATGTGGGGGGAAACACCATATATTTT | . | TRBD1 | TRBJ1-3 | TRBV24-1
CASSEQGSGGALHF | TGTGCCAGCAGTGAACAGGGCTCCGGGGGGGCCCTCCACTTT | once | . | TRBJ1-6 | TRBV2
CATCRTRVLTDTQYF | TGTGCCACCTGCAGGACTAGGGTCCTGACAGATACGCAGTATTTT | . | TRBD2 | TRBJ2-3 | TRBV15
CASSLPGQKASNYGYTF | TGTGCCAGTAGTCTGCCGGGACAGAAAGCTTCTAACTATGGCTACACCTTC | . | TRBD1 | TRBJ1-2 | TRBV19
CASSDRGQLHF | TGTGCCAGCAGTGACCGGGGACAGCTCCACTTT | . | TRBD1 | TRBJ1-6 | TRBV12-3/TRBV12-4